The TCR beta chain described here comes from a study of blood T cell repertoires in COVID-19. For the study at large: Collection of acute and convalescent COVID-19 samples took place in the United States, Italy and Spain.

Repertoires were generated with immunoSEQ multiplex PCR, while TCRdb's copy carries only in-frame clones and drops some. The sample comprises under 250,000 clones, under 90% of which are singletons, and around 3.4% rests with the top ten. The CDR3 runs 10 residues. Recovered status applied to Cohort 3 donors who had two consecutive negative PCRs. It also applied to those with clearance or with symptom resolution. This clonotype was sampled from a woman aged 60-70 years who had recovered from COVID-19. The sequencing input was PBMCs or T cells enriched from blood (not recorded which). This chain connects TRBV21-1 to TRBJ1-5. TRBV21-1 is assigned pseudogene status. CDR3 DNA: TGTGCCAGCTTCTCTCAGCCCCAGCATTTT. As protein: CASFSQPQHF.